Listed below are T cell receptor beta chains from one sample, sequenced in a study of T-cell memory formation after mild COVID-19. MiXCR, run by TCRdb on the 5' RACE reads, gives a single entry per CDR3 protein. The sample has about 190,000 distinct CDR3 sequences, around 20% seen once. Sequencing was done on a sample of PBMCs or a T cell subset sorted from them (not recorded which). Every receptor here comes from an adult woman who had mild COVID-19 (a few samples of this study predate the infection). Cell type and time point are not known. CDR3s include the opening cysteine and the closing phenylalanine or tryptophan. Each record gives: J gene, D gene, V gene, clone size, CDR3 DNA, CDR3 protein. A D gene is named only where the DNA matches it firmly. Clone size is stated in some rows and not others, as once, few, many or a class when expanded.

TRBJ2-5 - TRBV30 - TGTGCCTGGAGGCCATCCGGGACAACCCAGTACTTC CAWRPSGTTQYF
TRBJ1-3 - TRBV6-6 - TGTGCCAGCAGCCGACATGCTGGAAACACCATATATTTT CASSRHAGNTIYF
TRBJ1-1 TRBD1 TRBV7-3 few TGTGCCAGCAGCATGGGACAGCTAAACACTGAAGCTTTCTTT CASSMGQLNTEAFF
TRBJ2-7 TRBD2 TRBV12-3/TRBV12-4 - TGTGCCAGCAGTTTGATAGCGGGAGGGAAGTACGAGCAGTACTTC CASSLIAGGKYEQYF
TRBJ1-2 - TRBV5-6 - TGTGCCAGCAGCTTGGTACACAGGGAAGCTTATGGCTACACCTTC CASSLVHREAYGYTF
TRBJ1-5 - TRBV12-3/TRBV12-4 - TGTGCCAGCAGCCAGGGAGGTCAGCCCCAGCATTTT CASSQGGQPQHF
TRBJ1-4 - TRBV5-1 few TGCGCCAGCAGCTCTACAGGGACGGATAGCGAAAAACTGTTTTTT CASSSTGTDSEKLFF
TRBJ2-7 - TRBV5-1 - TGCGCCAGCAGGTATGCGGGGATAGCCCCGGGGAACGAGCAGTACTTC CASRYAGIAPGNEQYF
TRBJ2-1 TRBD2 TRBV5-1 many TGCGCCAGCAGCCTCCTAGCGGGAGCAACCTACAATGAGCAGTTCTTC CASSLLAGATYNEQFF
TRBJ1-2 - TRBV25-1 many TGTGCCAGCAGTGAAACTGCAGAAGGGGACTATGGCTACACCTTC CASSETAEGDYGYTF
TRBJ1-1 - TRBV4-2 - TGTGCCAGCAGCCACAACGACGGTTCGAACACTGAAGCTTTCTTT CASSHNDGSNTEAFF
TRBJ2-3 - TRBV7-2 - TGTGCCAGCGGGGAAGGACTCTCAAGCACAGATACGCAGTATTTT CASGEGLSSTDTQYF
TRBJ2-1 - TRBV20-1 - TGCAGTGCTACGGGGGTTTTGAATGAGCAGTTCTTC CSATGVLNEQFF
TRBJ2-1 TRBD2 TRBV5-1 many TGCGCCAGCAGCCGGACTAGCGGAAACAATGAGCAGTTCTTC CASSRTSGNNEQFF
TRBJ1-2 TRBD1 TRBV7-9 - TGTGCCAGCAGCTTGACAGGGGTTAACTATGGCTACACCTTC CASSLTGVNYGYTF
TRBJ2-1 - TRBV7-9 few TGTGCCAGCAGCCGGGACTCCTACCTCAATGAGCAGTTCTTC CASSRDSYLNEQFF
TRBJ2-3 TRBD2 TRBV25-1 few TGTGCCATGCTAGCGGGAGAGAGGAGCACAGATACGCAGTATTTT CAMLAGERSTDTQYF
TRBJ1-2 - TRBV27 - TGTGCCAGCCCCGTGACAGTATATGGCTACACCTTC CASPVTVYGYTF
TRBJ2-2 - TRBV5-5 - TGTGCCAGCAGCTTGGGGATGGTGAGGGCACGGGTCCCCGGGGAGCTGTTTTTT CASSLGMVRARVPGELFF
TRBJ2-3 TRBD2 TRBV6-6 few TGTGCCAGCAGTTACAGAACAAAGAGAAGCGGGAGTGAGGCAGATACGCAGTATTTT CASSYRTKRSGSEADTQYF
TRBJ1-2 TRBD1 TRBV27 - TGTGCCAGCAGTTTACACGCAGGGGGCGGCTACACCTTC CASSLHAGGGYTF
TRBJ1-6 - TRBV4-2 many TGTGCCAGCAGCCAAGATGGGGTCAACTATAATTCACCCCTCCACTTT CASSQDGVNYNSPLHF
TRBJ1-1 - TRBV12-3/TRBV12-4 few TGTGCCAGCAGTTTAAGGGGAACGAACACTGAAGCTTTCTTT CASSLRGTNTEAFF
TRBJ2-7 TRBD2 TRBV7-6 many TGTGCCAGCAGCTTAAGGACTAGCGGAAATTCTGGCGAGCAGTACTTC CASSLRTSGNSGEQYF
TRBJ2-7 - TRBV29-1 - TGCAGCGTCGCCCGGGGGGCGAGATCCTACGAGCAGTACTTC CSVARGARSYEQYF
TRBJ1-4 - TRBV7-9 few - CASSLRREDEKLFFF
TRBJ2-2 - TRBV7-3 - TGTGCCAGCAGCTTATATTTAAGTAGGGACACCGGGGAGCTGTTTTTT CASSLYLSRDTGELFF
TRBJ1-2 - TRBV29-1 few TGCAGCGTTGAAGTGGAGAGCTACACCTTC CSVEVESYTF